This T cell receptor (beta chain) is drawn from a study of blood T cell repertoires in COVID-19. Study details: There were acute and convalescent COVID-19 samples, and they came from the United States, Italy and Spain. T cells, B-cell-depleted T cells, or PBMCs supplied cDNA or gDNA.

The CDR3 extends over 14 amino acids. The germline CDR1 and CDR2 sequences are SGHVS and FQNEAQ. J was trimmed by 3 bases and V by 5 bases; bases with no gene match: 7. Original processing methods: Estimation of nucleated cell counts was performed using reference gene primer amplification. Sequencing used immunoSEQ multiplex PCR; TCRdb keeps in-frame clones, though not all of them. That table supplies the V and J calls and clone size; D and trimming were determined from the DNA. The data contain under 200,000 clones, around 86% of them singletons. The receptor was isolated from a woman in her forties in a cohort exposed to, infected with or recovered from COVID-19 (not recorded which). The V and J genes are TRBV7-8 and TRBJ2-7; 7 nucleotides align to TRBD1. Sample: PBMCs or T cells enriched from blood (not recorded which). CDR3 protein: CASSLKDRVYEQYF. DNA for the CDR3: TGTGCCAGCAGCCTCAAAGACAGGGTCTACGAGCAGTACTTC.